This T cell receptor (beta chain) was sequenced in a study of blood T cell repertoires in COVID-19. Study context: There were acute and convalescent COVID-19 samples, and they came from the United States, Italy and Spain. PBMCs, B-cell-depleted T cells, or T cells provided the cDNA or gDNA that made up the material.

The CDR3 covers 16 residues. Germline values: CDR1 SGHNT, CDR2 YYREEE (reference sequence). V dropped 7 bases and J dropped 4; count of bases not matched to a gene: 10. Libraries were prepared by immunoSEQ multiplex PCR; TCRdb keeps only in-frame clonotypes and omits some of them. The sample carries some 200,000 clones, 84% recorded once. This sequence joins TRBV5-4 and TRBJ2-3, with 12 bases aligning to TRBD2. This TCR derives from a woman aged 50 to 65 with active or convalescent COVID-19. The sequenced sample consisted of peripheral blood. The CDR3 DNA reads TGTGCCAGCCGCTCATCTAGCGGGGGGGCCTCAGATACGCAGTATTTT. It specifies CASRSSSGGASDTQYF.